This T cell receptor beta chain was recorded in a study of T cells in women clearing cervical HPV infection. Looking at the study overall: Cases' blood sampling followed lesion detection by median approximately 150 days (90 to 200).

HPV was found by MY09/MY11 PCR and dot-blot genotyping. Generated by immunoSEQ multiplex PCR, the TCRdb table keeps only in-frame clones and is missing some. The sample data list 40,000 to 60,000 clones. The specimen sequenced was blood buffy coat. The source of this sequence is a woman aged 18 to 75 with a cervical HPV16 infection that either progressed to CIN3+ or cleared (not recorded which).

The CDR3 protein is CASSLGTGTYEQYF. The CDR3 bases that were read are TGCGCCAGCAGCTTGGGGACAGGGACCTACGAG. This sequence joins TRBV5-1 and TRBJ2-7; TRBD1 matches 8 bases. The read stops 3 residues short of the end of the CDR3; the missing end is completed from the germline J gene. Germline lookup yields CDR1 SGHRS and CDR2 YFSETQ. This CDR3 comprises 14 residues. Trimming took 0 bases from V and 2 from J; bases not matched to a gene: 1.